These 4 T cell receptor beta chains originate from one sample sequenced in a study of shared clonotypes between healthy human individuals. TCRdb's table, derived via immunoSEQ multiplex PCR, lists solely in-frame clones and lacks some. This sample yields around 530,000 clones, of which around 78% are seen a single time; 12% belongs to the top ten. Sequencing was carried out using PBMCs. The receptor set was obtained from a woman between 40 and 55 years old in good health. Some clones in this sample may be carry-over from other donors' samples.

The rearrangement links TRBV14 to TRBJ2-7; the match to TRBD2 covers 7 bases. The CDR3 has 15 residues. V trimming: 1 base; J trimming: 4 bases; junction bases outside the gene matches: 7. Germline CDR1 and CDR2: SGHDN and FVKESK. CDR3 sequence (DNA): TGTGCCAGCAGCCAAGTTAAGGGAGGGAGGTACGAGCAGTACTTC. Its protein product is CASSQVKGGRYEQYF.

The chain carries TRBV15 and TRBJ1-5, with D uncertain. The CDR3 length is 14 residues. The V gene's germline CDR1 is LNHNV and CDR2 YYDKDF (reference sequence). Trimming removed 1 base at V and 5 bases at J, with 9 bases between. The DNA of the CDR3 is TGTGCCACCAGCAGAGTAATTACGGATCAGCCCCAGCATTTT. Amino acid sequence: CATSRVITDQPQHF.

The rearrangement joins TRBV6-5 to TRBJ2-3; possible D gene TRBD2, 5 bases. Germline V lookup: CDR1 MNHEY, CDR2 SVGAGI. CDR3 size: 14 residues. V lost 6 bases and J 6 bases, leaving 16 bases between the germline ends. The CDR3 DNA follows: TGTGCCAGCAGCCCCGGGGTCCGTGCGGATACGCAGTATTTT. Its translation: CASSPGVRADTQYF.

The chain uses TRBV5-1 and TRBJ1-4; D perhaps matches TRBD1 (6 bases). The CDR3 is 16 residues long. The V gene lost 3 bases and the J gene lost 6 bases, with 18 bases spanning the gap. Germline CDR1 is SGHRS and CDR2 is YFSETQ. This CDR3 is CASSSGQTRAYEKLFF. CDR3 DNA: TGCGCCAGCAGCTCCGGACAGACCAGGGCTTATGAAAAACTGTTTTTT.